Here is one T cell receptor beta chain with its context. What this receptor recognizes is not known. Per-nucleotide qualities are absent, and no much larger clonotype sits a single base away. The CDR3 numbers 18 residues from cysteine through phenylalanine. The CDR3 DNA has 54 bases and is translated from base 1. At the junction V is shortened by 3 bases and J by 7 bases, with 25 bases in between. CDR1 and CDR2 (MNHNS, SASEGT) derive from the germline V gene. Library method: the immunoSEQ multiplex PCR assay. This is the immuneACCESS table as TCRdb keeps it, with only in-frame sequences that have V and J called. A part of the clones is gone; compared with another copy, unresolved V genes explain less than half, and the rest is unexplained. This sample is represented by under 450,000 clones; just under 95% of them were singletons. The top ten hold approximately 0.02% of the sample. The data derive from a study of shared T cell receptors in the human thymus (dated by TCRdb to 2020 to 2022). General notes on the study: The study examined how self-reactive, shared T-cell receptor alpha chains are generated in the human thymus.

The sequence joins TRBV6-1 to TRBJ2-1, with the D call tentatively TRBD1 or TRBD2, each fitting 7 bases. This TCR was sampled from a human donor. Specimen: thymocytes. The CDR3 sequence is CASSEGTDRGEAENEQFF. The sequenced DNA is TGTGCCAGCAGTGAGGGGACAGACCGGGGGGAGGCGGAAAATGAGCAGTTCTTC.